The 6 T cell receptor beta chains presented below share a single source sample, sequenced in a study of CD8 T cells in ankylosing spondylitis. TCRdb reprocessed the 5' RACE reads with MiXCR, giving one entry per CDR3 protein. The repertoire holds 300,000 to 400,000 distinct CDR3 sequences, with approximately 10% as singletons. What was sequenced was blood, either unsorted or a sorted T cell fraction (not recorded which). The receptors come from a female donor with ankylosing spondylitis or in good health (not recorded which).

This clonotype was observed a handful of times. The DNA for the CDR3 is TGCGCCAGCAGCTGGACGGGGGGGCGGAACACCGGGGAGCTGTTTTTT. Encoded protein: CASSWTGGRNTGELFF. The J gene is TRBJ2-2, the V gene TRBV5-1, with TRBD2 identical over 8 bases. J was trimmed by 1 base and V by 3 bases; bases with no gene match: 5. The CDR3 spans 16 residues. Germline V lookup: CDR1 SGHRS, CDR2 YFSETQ.

Points on this clonotype: This may come from a read error, since a much larger clone is one base off. The chain joins TRBV6-1 to TRBJ1-5; D call uncertain. The germline V and J ends were trimmed by 4 bases and 6 bases, with 13 bases remaining between them. There are 14 residues in the CDR3. Germline CDR1 and CDR2: MNHNS and SASEGT. Written as DNA, the CDR3 is TGTGCCAGCAGTGTAGAAGCGGGTAGTCAGCCCCAGCATTTT. Translating it yields CASSVEAGSQPQHF.

The genes are TRBV15 and TRBJ2-2; D is possibly TRBD1 (6 bases). This CDR3 has 15 amino acids. CDR1 is LNHNV and CDR2 is YYDKDF in the germline V gene (reference sequence). The V end lost 2 bases, the J end lost 4 bases, and 11 bases lay between the germline ends. As DNA, the CDR3 is TGTGCCACCAGCAGACCACAGGGTTCCACCGGGGAGCTGTTTTTT. It translates to CATSRPQGSTGELFF.

At least ten counts were recorded for this clonotype. V gene TRBV12-3 or TRBV12-4 combines with J gene TRBJ2-3; D is unresolved. This CDR3 is built from 14 residues. The V and J ends lost 7 bases and 2 bases respectively, with 13 bases between them. CDR3 protein: CASTRRAYTDTQYF. The CDR3 DNA reads as TGTGCCAGCACCCGAAGGGCGTACACAGATACGCAGTATTTT.

This clonotype was counted many times. This chain joins TRBV5-1 and TRBJ2-3, with 13 bases that match TRBD2. CDR1 is SGHRS, CDR2 YFSETQ, per germline. With 5 bases clipped from V and 3 bases from J, the junction kept 6 bases outside the gene matches. The CDR3 extends over 16 amino acids. CDR3 sequence: CASRPGTSGVTDTQYF. CDR3 in DNA: TGCGCCAGCAGACCCGGGACTAGCGGGGTTACAGATACGCAGTATTTT.

This clonotype was counted ten times or more. This rearrangement joins TRBV10-3 to TRBJ2-3; 15 nucleotides line up with TRBD2. Per the germline V gene, CDR1 is ENHRY and CDR2 is SYGVKD. After removal of 8 bases from V and 1 base from J, the junction contained 10 bases not matched to a gene. This CDR3 has 18 residues. The CDR3: CAIGTGTSGGLGTDTQYF. The CDR3 nucleotides read TGTGCCATCGGGACCGGGACTAGCGGGGGGCTAGGCACAGATACGCAGTATTTT.